A selection of T cell receptor beta chains follows, all from one sample in a study of cytomegalovirus exposure and HLA in healthy donors. Here immunoSEQ multiplex PCR was the method, and the copy in TCRdb shows in-frame clones only, minus some. This table holds 110,000 to 150,000 clones, approximately 80% found once. Sequencing was carried out using PBMCs. These receptors were taken from a female donor in good health and CMV-seronegative. The conserved cysteine and the conserved F or W are not part of the CDR3 here.

CDR3	V	J
ASGKTGNPGNTIY	TRBV5-1	TRBJ1-3
ASSQPSPGTARRLF	TRBV4-2	TRBJ1-4
ATIPYRGGGSGNTIY	TRBV10-3	TRBJ1-3
AISESARGDYEQY	TRBV10-3	TRBJ2-7
ASSLFPQGSSYNEQF	TRBV28	TRBJ2-1
ASTQKRQPLTEAF	TRBV10-2	TRBJ1-1
ASSQGLAGGYEQY	TRBV4-3	TRBJ2-7
ASSLAGRVDTQY	TRBV7-3	TRBJ2-3
ASSAQGQHSAEAF	TRBV6-5	TRBJ1-1
ASSLASGGIQETQY	TRBV7-2	TRBJ2-5
SARVREKDT	TRBV20-1	TRBJ1-2
ASYEPSEGEQY	TRBV5-1	TRBJ2-7
ASSPMYRGISSYNEQF	TRBV5-1	TRBJ2-1
ASSLDLINEQF	TRBV11-2	TRBJ2-1
ASSPRGLAFGSSYEQY	TRBV11-2	TRBJ2-7
ASSEAGAYNSPLH	TRBV2	TRBJ1-6
ASSIWGQGEKLF	TRBV19	TRBJ1-4
ASSESKVQGGYT	TRBV6-1	TRBJ1-2
ASSPSGMNTEAF	TRBV6-6	TRBJ1-1
ASSFSGGDNEQF	TRBV28	TRBJ2-1
ASSSRVTEAF	TRBV28	TRBJ1-1
ASSQGGATDTQY	TRBV5-1	TRBJ2-3
ASSHGTSVYEQY	TRBV4-2	TRBJ2-7
ASSLRGFTDTQY	TRBV7-6	TRBJ2-3